The source of this T cell receptor beta chain is a study of T cell repertoires in aging, cancer and after chemotherapy. Study at large: Glioblastoma patients receiving temozolomide-based therapy gave paired samples before and after chemotherapy. Findings of the study overall: Untreated cancer patients had significantly lower blood TCR diversity than age-matched healthy donors. These repertoire data do not allow conclusions about immunological memory after chemotherapy. Across the chemotherapy interval, each cancer cohort showed higher median generation probability, suggesting thymic rebound.

TCR beta rearrangements were amplified from peripheral blood genomic DNA. Rearranged V-D-J TRB sequences were amplified with a mixed TRB-A/B primer pool. In TCRdb, the multiplex PCR reads were re-called with MiXCR into one record per CDR3 protein. The sample shows 400 to 600 distinct CDR3 sequences, about 26% of them seen only once. V lost 5 bases and J lost 7; bases outside the gene matches: 4. There are 12 residues in the CDR3. To note about this clonotype: Antigen: not known.

The chain recombines TRBV12-3 or TRBV12-4 with TRBJ1-1; TRBD1 agrees at 7 bases. Sequencing input: blood. This clonotype originated in a human donor with a solid tumor. The CDR3 DNA follows: TGTGCCAGCAGTCTCGGGACAGTTGAAGCTTTCTTT. Protein sequence: CASSLGTVEAFF.